This is a list of T cell receptor beta chains from one sample in a study of blood T cell repertoires in COVID-19. Profiled with immunoSEQ multiplex PCR; TCRdb holds only in-frame clones, not every one. The sample has roughly 80,000 clones, 65% to 85% seen once. The sequenced material came from peripheral blood. These TCRs come from a woman aged 60-75 years with acute or convalescent COVID-19. Both conserved end residues are part of each CDR3. The D gene is left open where the match is weak. Rows may omit the clone size; those that give it use once, few, many or a size class.

clone size	D gene	V gene	J gene	CDR3 DNA	CDR3 protein
few	.	TRBV6-5	TRBJ1-5	TGTGCCAGCAGGGCCCTCGACAGGTTGGATCAGCCCCAGCATTTT	CASRALDRLDQPQHF
few	.	TRBV5-1	TRBJ1-2	TGCGCCAGCAGCTTTGACAGCTATGGCTACACCTTC	CASSFDSYGYTF
.	.	TRBV14	TRBJ1-4	TGTGCCAGCAGCCGCTACAGGGCTCCCTCAACTAATGAAAAACTGTTTTTT	CASSRYRAPSTNEKLFF
once	.	TRBV29-1	TRBJ1-3	TGCAGCGTTGATCCAGGGGATGGAAACACCATATATTTT	CSVDPGDGNTIYF
.	TRBD1	TRBV2	TRBJ2-2	TGTGCCAGCAGCTCGCAGGGGGCAAACACCGGGGAGCTGTTTTTT	CASSSQGANTGELFF
.	.	TRBV19	TRBJ1-1	TGTGCCAGTAGCCACAATTCGGGGATGACTGAAGCTTTCTTT	CASSHNSGMTEAFF
.	TRBD1	TRBV6-5	TRBJ2-2	TGTGCCAGCAGTTACTCGACAGGGGGCAACACCGGGGAGCTGTTTTTT	CASSYSTGGNTGELFF
.	TRBD1	TRBV5-6	TRBJ2-1	TGTGCCAGCAGGGCTTGGGACAGGGCCTATGAGCAGTTCTTC	CASRAWDRAYEQFF
.	.	TRBV29-1	TRBJ2-6	TGCAGCGTTGAGGAGTCTGGGGCCAACGTCCTGACTTTC	CSVEESGANVLTF
.	.	TRBV6-2/TRBV6-3	TRBJ1-2	TGTGCCAGCAGTTACTCCCAGACAGCAAACACCTTC	CASSYSQTANTF
.	.	TRBV6-5	TRBJ1-2	TGTGCCAGCAGTTATAGAGGAGTCTTTAACTATGGCTACACCTTC	CASSYRGVFNYGYTF
.	.	TRBV7-9	TRBJ2-5	TGTGCCAGCAGCCTCCGACAGGGGAGGGAAGAGACCCAGTACTTC	CASSLRQGREETQYF
.	TRBD1	TRBV30	TRBJ1-5	TGTGCCTGGAGTGAGGGGGCTGGCAATCAGCCCCAGCATTTT	CAWSEGAGNQPQHF
.	.	TRBV10-3	TRBJ1-2	TGTGCCATCAGTGAGTCGGGAGGGGAAAGTGGCTACACCTTC	CAISESGGESGYTF
few	TRBD1	TRBV3-1/TRBV3-2	TRBJ1-1	TGTGCCAGCAGCCATCGGGACAGGAACACTGAAGCTTTCTTT	CASSHRDRNTEAFF
once	TRBD1	TRBV12-5	TRBJ1-2	TGTGCTAGTGGTTTGGTAGGGACAGGGGCCCTCTATGGCTACACCTTC	CASGLVGTGALYGYTF
.	TRBD1	TRBV7-9	TRBJ1-6	TGTGCCAGCAGCTTAACCGCATTTGAAACGGACAGGGAGTTCTCACCCCTCCACTTT	CASSLTAFETDREFSPLHF
.	.	TRBV6-5	TRBJ2-3	TGTGCCAGCAGTCCGGGGGACAGCCCTACAGATACGCAGTATTTT	CASSPGDSPTDTQYF
.	TRBD2	TRBV29-1	TRBJ2-3	TGCAGCGCCTCTAGCGGGGGCATCACAGATACGCAGTATTTT	CSASSGGITDTQYF
.	.	TRBV18	TRBJ1-1	TGTGCCAGCTCACGTGAGGGGGAGTATACTGAAGCTTTCTTT	CASSREGEYTEAFF
.	.	TRBV4-3	TRBJ2-7	TGCGCCAGCAGCCAAGATCTAAGAGAGACCTACGAGCAGTACTTC	CASSQDLRETYEQYF
.	TRBD2	TRBV5-1	TRBJ2-5	TGCGCCAGCAGCTCCCGGACTAGCGCGGAGACCCAGTACTTC	CASSSRTSAETQYF
.	TRBD1	TRBV4-1	TRBJ2-7	TGCGCCAGCAGCCAAGATCTCCGACAGGGGGTCAAGAACGAGCAGTACTTC	CASSQDLRQGVKNEQYF
.	TRBD1	TRBV6-6	TRBJ1-1	TGTGCCAGCACTAAACTAACCACAGGGGACACTGAAGCTTTCTTT	CASTKLTTGDTEAFF
.	.	TRBV5-6	TRBJ2-6	TGTGCCAGCAGCTTGGGCGTATCTGGGGCCAACGTCCTGACTTTC	CASSLGVSGANVLTF
.	.	TRBV11-2	TRBJ1-2	TGTGCCAGCAGCTTTGGGACATTTGGCTACACCTTC	CASSFGTFGYTF
.	TRBD1	TRBV10-2	TRBJ2-7	TGCGCCAGCAGTGAGACTATTCCGGGACAGGGCTACGAGCAGTACTTC	CASSETIPGQGYEQYF
.	TRBD2	TRBV7-9	TRBJ2-5	TGTGCCAGCAGCTTAGTCGCCAGCGGGGGGGCGTACCAAGAGACCCAGTACTTC	CASSLVASGGAYQETQYF
once	.	TRBV25-1	TRBJ1-6	TGTGCCAGCAGTGATACAGGAGGAGGGAGGTATTCACCCCTCCACTTT	CASSDTGGGRYSPLHF
.	TRBD1	TRBV4-1	TRBJ1-2	TGCGCCAGCAGCCCCCGGGACAGGGCTAGCCATGGCTACACCTTC	CASSPRDRASHGYTF
.	TRBD1	TRBV11-2	TRBJ2-7	TGTGCCAGCAGCTCCGGGACAGCTCGATATTCCTCCTACGAGCAGTACTTC	CASSSGTARYSSYEQYF
.	.	TRBV24-1	TRBJ2-1	TGTGCCACCAGTGACCGGACAGAATCCTCGAGGGGTGAGCAGTTCTTC	CATSDRTESSRGEQFF
.	TRBD1	TRBV19	TRBJ2-3	TGTGCCAGTAGTTCTACGGGACAGGGGCCCACAGATACGCAGTATTTT	CASSSTGQGPTDTQYF
medium-sized	.	TRBV19	TRBJ1-2	TGTGCCAGTAGTATCCCAGGGGATAACTATGGCTACACCTTC	CASSIPGDNYGYTF
.	TRBD2	TRBV2	TRBJ2-3	TGTGCCAGCTCGACTAGCGGGGATATCACAGATACGCAGTATTTT	CASSTSGDITDTQYF
.	TRBD1	TRBV5-6	TRBJ2-1	TGTGCCAGCAGCTTGGGAGGGGGCGAGCAGTTCTTC	CASSLGGGEQFF
.	TRBD2	TRBV6-5	TRBJ2-1	TGTGCCAGCACCACCGGGGGGGCGTCCTACAATGAGCAGTTCTTC	CASTTGGASYNEQFF
.	TRBD1	TRBV12-3/TRBV12-4	TRBJ2-3	TGTGCCAGCAGGATACAGGGGGCTGATACGCAGTATTTT	CASRIQGADTQYF
.	.	TRBV4-2	TRBJ1-2	TGTGCCAGCAGCCAAGAACGGGTGGCCCTGGGCTATGGCTACACCTTC	CASSQERVALGYGYTF
once	.	TRBV7-2	TRBJ1-5	TGTGCCAGCAGCTGGGGCGGCTTCAATCAGCCCCAGCATTTT	CASSWGGFNQPQHF
.	.	TRBV7-2	TRBJ2-3	TGTGCCAGCAGCTTAGGGGGCAAGACAGATACGCAGTATTTT	CASSLGGKTDTQYF
.	.	TRBV7-3	TRBJ2-5	TGTGCCAGCAGCTTAAGAGGGACATACCAAGAGACCCAGTACTTC	CASSLRGTYQETQYF
.	.	TRBV7-3	TRBJ2-3	TGTGCCAGCAGCCCCAGCGATCAGATGGCGGGACGCACAGATACGCAGTATTTT	CASSPSDQMAGRTDTQYF
.	TRBD2	TRBV5-6	TRBJ2-1	TGTGCCAGCAGCTTGGAACTCCCCTTAGCGGGTGGCAATGAGCAGTTCTTC	CASSLELPLAGGNEQFF
.	TRBD1	TRBV9	TRBJ2-5	TGTGCCAGCAGCGTAGGGTTAGTGGGGCAGGGGGCCGAAAAAGAGACCCAGTACTTC	CASSVGLVGQGAEKETQYF
.	TRBD1	TRBV19	TRBJ1-2	TGTGCCAGTAGGGAACACGACAGGGGATACGGCTACACCTTC	CASREHDRGYGYTF
.	.	TRBV10-3	TRBJ1-2	TGTGCCATCAGTGAGTCTCGGTATGGCTACACCTTC	CAISESRYGYTF